This note documents a single T cell receptor (beta chain) sequence. What it recognizes is unknown. At deep level, the assay was performed. Measured with immunoSEQ multiplex PCR; TCRdb has only the in-frame clones, and not every one. The sample includes millions of clones, approximately 90% of them seen just once. These data originate in a study of shared clonotypes between healthy human individuals. General study results and limits: An anticipated effect of sequencing depth on clonotype sharing among donors was recognized. Several donors held approximately 5% of naive CD4 clonotypes in common.

Trimming cost V 4 bases and J 5 bases; bases outside gene matches: 18. The CDR3 covers 17 residues. Germline-derived CDR1 and CDR2 are SGHNT and YYREEE (reference sequence). The sequence was obtained from a young man in good health. The material sequenced was naive CD4+ T cells sorted from blood. Subset defined: CD45RA+ positively selected. This chain links TRBV5-4 with TRBJ2-7, with 7 positions matching TRBD1. The CDR3 coding sequence is TGTGCCAGCAGCCTGATTAAGGGTTTTGGGACAGTAGACGAGCAGTACTTC. This gives the protein CASSLIKGFGTVDEQYF.